This T cell receptor (beta chain) was recovered during a study of blood T cell repertoires in COVID-19. Across the study: The samples span acute and convalescent COVID-19 from the United States, Italy and Spain. Sample material is recorded as cDNA or gDNA derived from T cells, B-cell-depleted T cells, or PBMCs.

This CDR3 comprises 14 residues. V was clipped by 1 base and J by 3 bases, with 9 bases between them. Looked up from germline, CDR1 is SGHTA and CDR2 is FQGNSA. Per the original methods: Cell counts per sample came from amplifying reference gene primers. Generated by immunoSEQ multiplex PCR, the TCRdb table keeps only in-frame clones and is missing some. That table supplies the V and J calls and clone size; D and trimming were determined from the DNA. The sample shows 64,000 or so clones, roughly 80% of them seen only once. The gene calls are TRBV7-2 and TRBJ1-2, with TRBD1 as a possible D gene (5 bases). The sample was peripheral blood. This sequence originates from a man of 80 years or more with acute or convalescent COVID-19. This CDR3 reads CASSLVDSYYGYTF. The CDR3 DNA sequence: TGTGCCAGCAGCTTAGTAGACAGTTACTATGGCTACACCTTC.